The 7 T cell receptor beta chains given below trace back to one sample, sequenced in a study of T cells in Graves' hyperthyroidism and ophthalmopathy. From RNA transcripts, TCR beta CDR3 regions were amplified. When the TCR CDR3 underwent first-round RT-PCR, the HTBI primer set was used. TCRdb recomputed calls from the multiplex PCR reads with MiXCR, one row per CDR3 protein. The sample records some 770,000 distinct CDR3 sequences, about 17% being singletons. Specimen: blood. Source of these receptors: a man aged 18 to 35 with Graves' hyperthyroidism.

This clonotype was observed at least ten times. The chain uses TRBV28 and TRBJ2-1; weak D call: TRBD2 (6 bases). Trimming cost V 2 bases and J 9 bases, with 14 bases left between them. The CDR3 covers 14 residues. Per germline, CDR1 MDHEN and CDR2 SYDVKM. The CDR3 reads CASSLKAVRGEQFF. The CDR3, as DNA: TGTGCCAGCAGTTTAAAGGCGGTGCGGGGTGAGCAGTTCTTC.

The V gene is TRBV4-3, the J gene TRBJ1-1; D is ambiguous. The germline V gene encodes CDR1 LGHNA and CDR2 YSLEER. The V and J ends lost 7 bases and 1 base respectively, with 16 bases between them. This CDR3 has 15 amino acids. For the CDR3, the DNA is TGCGCCAGCATCCATAACCCCTTGGGGAACACTGAAGCTTTCTTT. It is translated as CASIHNPLGNTEAFF.

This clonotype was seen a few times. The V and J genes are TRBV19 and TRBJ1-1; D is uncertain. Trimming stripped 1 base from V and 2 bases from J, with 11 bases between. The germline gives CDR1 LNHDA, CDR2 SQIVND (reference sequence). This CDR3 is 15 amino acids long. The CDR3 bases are TGTGCCAGTAGTATAGGAGGCCTACTTAACACTGAAGCTTTCTTT. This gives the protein CASSIGGLLNTEAFF.

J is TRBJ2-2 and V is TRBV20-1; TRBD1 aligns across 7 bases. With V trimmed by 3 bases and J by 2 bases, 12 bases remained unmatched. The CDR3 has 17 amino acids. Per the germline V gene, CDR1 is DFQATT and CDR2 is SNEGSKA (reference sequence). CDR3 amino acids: CSASNPGRQGNTGELFF. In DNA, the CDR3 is TGCAGTGCTAGCAACCCGGGGAGACAGGGCAACACCGGGGAGCTGTTTTTT.

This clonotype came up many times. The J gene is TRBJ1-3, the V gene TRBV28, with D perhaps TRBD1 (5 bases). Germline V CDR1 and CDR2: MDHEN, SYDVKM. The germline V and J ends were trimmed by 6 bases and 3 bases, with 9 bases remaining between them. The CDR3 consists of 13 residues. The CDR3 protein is CASSGAIGNTIYF. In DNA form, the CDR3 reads TGTGCCAGCAGCGGGGCGATTGGAAACACCATATATTTT. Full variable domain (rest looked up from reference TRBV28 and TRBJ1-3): DVKVTQSSRYLVKRTGEKVFLECVQDMDHENMFWYRQDPGLGLRLIYFSYDVKMKEKGDIPEGYSVSREKKERFSLILESASTNQTSMYLCASSGAIGNTIYFGEGSWLTVV.

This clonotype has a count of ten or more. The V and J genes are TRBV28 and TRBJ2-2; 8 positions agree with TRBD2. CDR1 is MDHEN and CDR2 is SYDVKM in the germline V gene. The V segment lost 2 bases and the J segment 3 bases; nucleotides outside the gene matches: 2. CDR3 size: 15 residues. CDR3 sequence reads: CASSLSGSHTGELFF. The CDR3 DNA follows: TGTGCCAGCAGTTTAAGCGGGAGCCACACCGGGGAGCTGTTTTTT.

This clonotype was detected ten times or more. Here the CDR3 reads CASSLTPYQPQHF. For the CDR3, the DNA is TGTGCCAGCAGCTTAACGCCCTATCAGCCCCAGCATTTT. This sequence joins TRBV7-3 and TRBJ1-5; D gene unclear. Trimming cost V 0 bases and J 5 bases, with 5 bases left between them. The CDR3 runs 13 residues. From germline, CDR1 is SGHTA and CDR2 FQGTGA.